This passage covers 32 T cell receptor beta chains from one sample sequenced in a study of blood T cell repertoires in COVID-19 (dated by TCRdb to 2018 to 2020). Libraries were prepared through the immunoSEQ multiplex PCR assay. TCRdb obtained this table from immuneACCESS and retained in-frame rearrangements with V and J assigned. These tables miss some clones; where compared with another copy, unresolved V genes account for less than half of the shortfall, and the remainder is unexplained. The sample table shows about 260,000 clones, and roughly four fifths are seen once. The ten largest clones add up to under 4.5% of the sample. The sequenced sample consisted of PBMCs or T cells enriched from blood (not recorded which). These TCRs come from a young man with acute COVID-19.

This clone was seen once. The CDR3 loop reads CASSFYSGELFF. The CDR3 coding sequence is TGTGCCAGCAGTTTTTATAGCGGGGAGCTGTTTTTT. The chain joins TRBV27 to TRBJ2-2; the D is unclear. V was trimmed by 3 bases and J by 7 bases, leaving 6 bases between them. Germline CDR1 reads MNHEY; CDR2 reads SMNVEV (reference sequence). The length of the CDR3 is 12 residues.

This clone was seen a few times. V is TRBV3-1 (or the pseudogene TRBV3-2) and J is TRBJ2-5; 8 bases align to TRBD1. The J segment lost 0 bases and the V segment lost 5 bases, leaving 8 bases of the junction unmatched. Germline CDR1 is LGHDT and CDR2 is YNNKEL (reference sequence). CDR3 size: 16 residues. CDR3 residues: CASSAHPGGNQETQYF. The CDR3 DNA reads TGTGCCAGCAGCGCCCATCCAGGGGGCAACCAAGAGACCCAGTACTTC.

The CDR3 protein is CASSSRAGGTSYGYTF. In nucleotides, the CDR3 is TGTGCCAGCAGTTCTAGGGCCGGGGGAACCTCCTATGGCTACACCTTC. The chain uses TRBV27 and TRBJ1-2; tentatively, D is TRBD1 (5 bases). This CDR3 region has 16 residues. Germline CDR1 MNHEY, CDR2 SMNVEV (reference sequence). The ends were cut back, 4 bases at V and 4 bases at J, with 19 bases in the middle.

The chain has TRBV9 and TRBJ1-1; D is ambiguous. The CDR3 spans 13 residues. Per germline, CDR1 SGDLS and CDR2 YYNGEE. Trimming pared 6 bases from V and 0 bases from J, leaving 9 bases between. The CDR3 coding sequence is TGTGCCAGCATGAACAGACTGAACACTGAAGCTTTCTTT. This translates into CASMNRLNTEAFF.

This chain connects TRBV5-6 to TRBJ1-4; weak D call: TRBD1 (5 bases). CDR1 is SGHDT and CDR2 is YYEEEE in the germline V gene. This CDR3 contains 15 residues. V lost 4 bases, J lost 7 bases, and 17 bases lay in between. In DNA form, the CDR3 reads TGTGCCAGCAGCATGGCTTCAGGGTTAAGTGAAAAACTGTTTTTT. Translating it yields CASSMASGLSEKLFF.

This chain joins TRBV2 and TRBJ1-6, with unresolved D. Trimming stripped 4 bases from V and 7 bases from J, with 11 bases between. Germline V gene lookup returns CDR1 SNHLY and CDR2 FYNNEI. The CDR3 spans 14 residues. CDR3 amino acids: CASSGEGMNSPLHF. The CDR3, as DNA: TGTGCCAGCAGTGGTGAGGGAATGAATTCACCCCTCCACTTT.

The chain recombines TRBV29-1 with TRBJ1-5; D ambiguous. V lost 5 bases to trimming and J lost 5 bases, with 10 bases between them. Germline V CDR1 and CDR2: SQVTM, ANQGSEA. The CDR3 consists of 12 residues. CDR3 DNA sequence: TGCAGCGTTCGGATCGGAGATCAGCCCCAGCATTTT. Translated, it gives CSVRIGDQPQHF.

The CDR3 spells CAIEDRGYNEQFF. CDR3 DNA sequence: TGTGCCATCGAGGACAGGGGCTACAATGAGCAGTTCTTC. This chain uses TRBV15 with TRBJ2-1; the match to TRBD1 covers 9 bases. Per the germline V gene, CDR1 is LNHNV and CDR2 is YYDKDF (reference sequence). The CDR3 runs to 13 residues. J lost 3 bases, V lost 10 bases, and 4 bases had no gene match.

This clone was counted ten times or more. The genes are TRBV4-2 and TRBJ1-1, with D unclear. The CDR3 loop spans 14 amino acids. The V and J ends lost 0 bases and 6 bases respectively, with 11 bases between them. Germline V lookup: CDR1 LGHNA, CDR2 YNFKEQ. The CDR3 nucleotides read TGTGCCAGCAGCCAAGATCGGGAGGTCTCTGAAGCTTTCTTT. It specifies CASSQDREVSEAFF.

This clone was counted only a few times. The rearrangement joins TRBV18 to TRBJ2-6; a weak D match, TRBD2 (5 bases). V was trimmed by 0 bases and J by 4 bases, leaving 10 bases between them. Germline V gene data show CDR1 as KGHSH and CDR2 as LQKENI. CDR3 length: 16 residues. The CDR3 reads CASSPPRAAGANVLTF. The CDR3 DNA sequence: TGTGCCAGCTCACCACCGAGGGCTGCCGGGGCCAACGTCCTGACTTTC.

The chain recombines TRBV11-3 with TRBJ2-5; tentative D call: TRBD2 (6 bases). Germline loops: CDR1 SGHNT, CDR2 YENEEA. This CDR3 is built from 13 residues. V was shortened by 5 bases and J by 4 bases, with 11 bases between the two germline ends. CDR3: CASSETSTETQYF. DNA of the CDR3: TGTGCCAGCAGCGAGACTAGTACAGAGACCCAGTACTTC.

The chain links TRBV30 to TRBJ1-6, with D possibly being TRBD1 (6 bases). Trimming pared 1 base from V and 7 bases from J, leaving 11 bases between. This CDR3 is built from 14 residues. The germline CDR1 and CDR2 sequences are GTSNPN and SVGIG (reference sequence). The CDR3 coding sequence is TGTGCCTGGAGTGACGGGACATTAAATTCACCCCTCCACTTT. This encodes CAWSDGTLNSPLHF.

V and J are TRBV6-5 and TRBJ2-7; TRBD1 agrees at 8 bases. J was trimmed by 3 bases and V by 6 bases; bases with no gene match: 10. CDR3 length: 15 residues. CDR1 and CDR2 from the germline V gene are MNHEY and SVGAGI. The CDR3 spells CASRRIGQGIYEQYV. In DNA form, the CDR3 reads TGTGCCAGCAGGCGAATAGGACAGGGTATCTACGAGCAGTACGTC.

The rearrangement uses TRBV6-5 and TRBJ1-2; D may be TRBD1 (5 bases). The CDR3 contains 14 residues. Germline V gives CDR1 MNHEY, CDR2 SVGAGI. Between the trimmed V and J ends, which lost 2 bases and 3 bases, there was a span of 10 bases. The CDR3 sequence: CASSYGGIYYGYTF. CDR3 in DNA: TGTGCCAGCAGTTACGGGGGGATCTACTATGGCTACACCTTC.

The chain is built from TRBV28 and TRBJ2-7; the match to TRBD2 covers 16 bases. CDR1 is MDHEN, CDR2 SYDVKM, per germline. Germline trimming cut 6 bases from V and 6 bases from J; bases unmatched to any gene: 11. This CDR3 comprises 17 residues. CDR3 coding DNA: TGTGCCAGCAGCCCCGTGGGACTAGCGGGAGGGAACGGCGAGCAGTACGTC. Its protein product is CASSPVGLAGGNGEQYV.

V gene TRBV27 combines with J gene TRBJ1-6; 7 bases map to TRBD1. This CDR3 contains 12 residues. V lost 0 bases to trimming and J lost 13 bases; unmatched junction nucleotides: 0. Germline values: CDR1 MNHEY, CDR2 SMNVEV (reference sequence). CDR3 residues: CASSLSTGPLHF. In DNA, the CDR3 is TGTGCCAGCAGTTTATCGACAGGGCCCCTCCACTTT.

This clone was detected only once. V usage is TRBV15 and J usage is TRBJ2-7, with TRBD2 identical over 7 bases. Trimming took 2 bases from V and 2 from J; bases not matched to a gene: 3. This CDR3 region has 14 residues. Germline loops: CDR1 LNHNV, CDR2 YYDKDF (reference sequence). CDR3 sequence: CATSRSGTTYEQYV. In nucleotides, the CDR3 is TGTGCCACCAGCAGATCCGGGACTACCTACGAGCAGTACGTC.

The J gene is TRBJ2-1, the V gene TRBV5-1; TRBD2 might be the D (6 bases). The CDR3 contains 16 residues. V gave up 0 bases and J gave up 3 bases, with 13 bases separating them. Germline loops: CDR1 SGHRS, CDR2 YFSETQ. CDR3 DNA sequence: TGCGCCAGCAGCTTGGTGGGGGGACTCAACTACAATGAGCAGTTCTTC. It yields the protein CASSLVGGLNYNEQFF. Full variable domain (outside the CDR3, taken from reference TRBV5-1 and TRBJ2-1): KAGVTQTPRYLIKTRGQQVTLSCSPISGHRSVSWYQQTPGQGLQFLFEYFSETQRNKGNFPGRFSGRQFSNSRSEMNVSTLELGDSALYLCASSLVGGLNYNEQFFGPGTRLTVL.

This clone was seen a handful of times. The J gene is TRBJ2-3, the V gene TRBV6-1; D is perhaps TRBD1 (6 bases). Trimming removed 2 bases at V and 5 bases at J, with 17 bases between. The CDR3 extends over 16 amino acids. CDR1 and CDR2 (germline): MNHNS, SASEGT. The CDR3 is CASSESLGGSGDTQYF. CDR3 DNA sequence: TGTGCCAGCAGTGAAAGTTTAGGGGGTTCGGGAGATACGCAGTATTTT.

The chain has TRBV11-1 and TRBJ1-6, with unresolved D. Trimming cost V 2 bases and J 10 bases, with 15 bases left between them. Germline V lookup: CDR1 SGHAT, CDR2 FQDESV (reference sequence). This CDR3 is 15 amino acids long. CDR3 sequence (DNA): TGTGCCAGCAGCTTAACTGCTTCTCGTGAGTCACCCCTCCACTTT. Protein sequence: CASSLTASRESPLHF. Full variable domain (remainder filled in from reference TRBV11-1 and TRBJ1-6): EAEVAQSPRYKITEKSQAVAFWCDPISGHATLYWYRQILGQGPELLVQFQDESVVDDSQLPKDRFSAERLKGVDSTLKIQPAELGDSAMYLCASSLTASRESPLHFGNGTRLTVT.

To note about this clone: One end of the junction varies from germline; a read error may be responsible. The V gene is TRBV5-1, the J gene TRBJ2-5; 7 bases fit TRBD2. The length of the CDR3 is 14 residues. CDR1 is SGHRS, CDR2 YFSETQ, per germline. This chain's CDR3 is CASKASGIQETQYF. The DNA for the CDR3 is TGTGCCAGCAAAGCTAGCGGAATTCAAGAGACCCAGTACTTC.

The genes are TRBV19 and TRBJ1-5; the D gene is possibly TRBD1 (5 bases). The CDR3 spans 16 residues. Trimming left V 0 bases short and J 4 bases short, with 13 bases between. Germline lookup yields CDR1 LNHDA and CDR2 SQIVND (reference sequence). The CDR3 reads CASSIDLSAGNQPQHF. The DNA for the CDR3 is TGTGCCAGTAGTATAGATCTATCGGCAGGGAATCAGCCCCAGCATTTT.

The chain is built from TRBV28 and TRBJ1-1; 9 bases line up with TRBD1. The V gene end was trimmed by 7 bases and the J gene end by 1 base; junction bases not matched to a gene: 7. Germline V gene lookup returns CDR1 MDHEN and CDR2 SYDVKM. The CDR3 totals 15 residues. The DNA of the CDR3 is TGTGCCAGCACCAAACAGGGGGCTAAGAACACTGAAGCTTTCTTT. Translation gives CASTKQGAKNTEAFF.

The chain uses TRBV27 and TRBJ1-3; D remains ambiguous. Germline CDR1 MNHEY, CDR2 SMNVEV (reference sequence). Trimming pared 4 bases from V and 2 bases from J, leaving 12 bases between. The CDR3 runs 15 residues. The CDR3, as DNA: TGTGCCAGCAGTTCCCGGGGAGGACCTGGAAACACCATATATTTT. This sequence encodes CASSSRGGPGNTIYF.

This chain joins TRBV13 and TRBJ1-6; the match to TRBD1 covers 7 bases. The CDR3 extends over 14 amino acids. Trimming at V came to 2 bases and at J to 7 bases, leaving 2 bases not matched to a gene. Germline values: CDR1 PRHDT, CDR2 FYEKMQ (reference sequence). CDR3 residues: CASSLTRGNSPLHF. The DNA of the CDR3 is TGTGCCAGCAGCTTAACCAGGGGGAATTCACCCCTCCACTTT.

The chain uses TRBV5-6 and TRBJ1-2; D gene ambiguous. Between the trimmed V and J ends, which lost 0 bases and 6 bases, there was a span of 9 bases. Germline V gene sequence: CDR1 SGHDT, CDR2 YYEEEE. The CDR3 runs to 13 residues. CDR3 in amino acids: CASSLVQDDGYTF. The CDR3 DNA sequence: TGTGCCAGCAGCTTGGTTCAGGATGATGGCTACACCTTC.

There are a few counts of this clone. The V and J genes are TRBV7-9 and TRBJ1-1; D is unclear. Looked up from germline, CDR1 is SEHNR and CDR2 is FQNEAQ (reference sequence). Trimming removed 1 base at V and 5 bases at J, with 20 bases between. There are 17 residues in the CDR3. The CDR3 DNA is TGTGCCAGCAGCTTAGTCTCCCGCCAGACTAGTCAAACTGAAGCTTTCTTT. It translates to CASSLVSRQTSQTEAFF.

The V and J genes are TRBV7-9 and TRBJ1-6; D gene ambiguous. With 5 bases removed from V and 4 bases from J, the gap between germline ends came to 12 bases. The CDR3 is 15 amino acids. The germline V gene encodes CDR1 SEHNR and CDR2 FQNEAQ (reference sequence). Here the CDR3 DNA reads TGTGCCAGCAGCAGCCTCCCCGGGTATAATTCACCCCTCCACTTT. Protein sequence: CASSSLPGYNSPLHF.

The chain has TRBV19 and TRBJ2-1, with 7 bases aligning to TRBD1. Germline assignment: CDR1 LNHDA and CDR2 SQIVND (reference sequence). J gave up 7 bases and V 2 bases, and 5 bases lay outside the gene matches. This CDR3 is 14 amino acids long. This CDR3 reads CASSITGQVNEQFF. Written as DNA, the CDR3 is TGTGCCAGTAGTATAACAGGACAGGTGAATGAGCAGTTCTTC.

V and J are TRBV28 and TRBJ2-2; 7 bases fit TRBD1. The V gene end was trimmed by 6 bases and the J gene end by 8 bases; junction bases not matched to a gene: 18. The CDR3 sequence is 17 residues long. Germline V gene lookup returns CDR1 MDHEN and CDR2 SYDVKM. The CDR3 loop reads CASSPNEGQLKSGELFF. CDR3 nucleotides: TGTGCCAGCAGCCCGAATGAGGGACAGCTTAAATCTGGGGAGCTGTTTTTT.

This clone was seen only a few times. V is TRBV9 and J is TRBJ2-3; D is possibly TRBD2 (5 bases). The CDR3 is made up of 15 amino acids. V lost 0 bases to trimming and J lost 5 bases, with 13 bases between them. Germline CDR1 SGDLS, CDR2 YYNGEE. Here the CDR3 DNA reads TGTGCCAGCAGCGTAGGGGTGGGAGAAAGAGATACGCAGTATTTT. Translated, it gives CASSVGVGERDTQYF.

The genes are TRBV19 and TRBJ1-4; D not certain. CDR1 and CDR2 (germline): LNHDA, SQIVND (reference sequence). Trimming stripped 4 bases from V and 8 bases from J, with 11 bases between. The CDR3 runs 13 residues. The CDR3: CASSNQRGEKLFF. DNA of the CDR3: TGTGCCAGTAGTAATCAGCGGGGAGAAAAACTGTTTTTT.